This TCR beta chain was recorded in a study of spatial heterogeneity in lung cancer. Overall study results and limits: Expanded intratumoral alpha and beta TCR counts tracked tumor mutation counts.

This sample's time point: sample taken at primary tumor resection. From the 5' RACE reads, TCRdb called clonotypes with MiXCR, one entry per CDR3 protein. This repertoire shows 7,000 to 8,500 distinct CDR3 sequences, 5% to 6.5% found once; its top ten account for around 24%. The CDR3 extends over 13 amino acids. Germline V gene lookup returns CDR1 SGHRS and CDR2 YFSETQ. Trimming cost V 3 bases and J 0 bases, with 5 bases left between them. This clonotype appeared many times. Its antigen is unknown. The sequences come from lung tumor tissue, collected at surgery. This chain connects TRBV5-1 to TRBJ2-3; D is undetermined. The sequence derives from a male donor with early-stage non-small cell lung cancer. The CDR3, as DNA: TGCGCCAGCAGCTCAGAAAGCACAGATACGCAGTATTTT. As protein: CASSSESTDTQYF. Full variable domain (remainder filled in from reference TRBV5-1 and TRBJ2-3): KAGVTQTPRYLIKTRGQQVTLSCSPISGHRSVSWYQQTPGQGLQFLFEYFSETQRNKGNFPGRFSGRQFSNSRSEMNVSTLELGDSALYLCASSSESTDTQYFGPGTRLTVL.